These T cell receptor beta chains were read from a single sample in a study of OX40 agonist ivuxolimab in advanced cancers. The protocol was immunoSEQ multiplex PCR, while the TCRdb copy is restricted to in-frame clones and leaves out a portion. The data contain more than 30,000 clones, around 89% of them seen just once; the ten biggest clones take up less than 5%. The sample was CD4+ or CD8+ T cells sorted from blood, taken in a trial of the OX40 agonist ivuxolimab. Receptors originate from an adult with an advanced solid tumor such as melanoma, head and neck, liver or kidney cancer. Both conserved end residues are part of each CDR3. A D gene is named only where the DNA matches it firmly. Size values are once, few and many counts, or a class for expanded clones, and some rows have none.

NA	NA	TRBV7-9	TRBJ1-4	TGTGCCAGCAGCCCCTCGGCGTTTGCAACTAATGAAAAACTGTTTTTT	CASSPSAFATNEKLFF
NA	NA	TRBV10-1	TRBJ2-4	TGCGCCAGCAGTTGGAATTCCAGGTCCCTTCAGTACTTC	CASSWNSRSLQYF
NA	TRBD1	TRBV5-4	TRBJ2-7	TGTGCCAGCAGCTTCGGGACAGGGGTTACCGAGCAGTACTTC	CASSFGTGVTEQYF
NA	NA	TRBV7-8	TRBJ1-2	TGTGCCAGCAGCTTAGGTGGCGGGTCTTATGGCTACACCTTC	CASSLGGGSYGYTF
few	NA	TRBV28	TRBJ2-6	TGTGCCAGCAGAACCTCAGGGGACTCTGGGGCCAACGTCCTGACTTTC	CASRTSGDSGANVLTF
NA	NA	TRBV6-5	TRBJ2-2	TGTGCCAGCTCCGAGAGTTGGACCGGGGAGCTGTTTTTT	CASSESWTGELFF
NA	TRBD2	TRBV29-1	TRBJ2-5	TGCAGCGTTGGGGGACTAGCGCAAGAGACCCAGTACTTC	CSVGGLAQETQYF
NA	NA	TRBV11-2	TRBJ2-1	TGTGCCAGCAGCTTACAGCGCCACAATGAGCAGTTCTTC	CASSLQRHNEQFF
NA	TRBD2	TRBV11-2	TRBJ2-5	TGTGCCAGCAGCTTATCTAGCGGGAGAAAGACCCAGTACTTC	CASSLSSGRKTQYF
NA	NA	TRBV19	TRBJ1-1	TGTGCCAGTAGTATATGGCAGGGGACCGAAGCTTTCTTT	CASSIWQGTEAFF
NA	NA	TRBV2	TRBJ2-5	TGTGCCAGCAACTGGGACCAAGAGACCCAGTACTTC	CASNWDQETQYF
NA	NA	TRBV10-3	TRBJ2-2	TGTGCCATCAGTGAGGTGGGCGGGGAGCTGTTTTTT	CAISEVGGELFF
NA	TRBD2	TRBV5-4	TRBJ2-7	TGTGCCAGCAGCTTGGGCGGACTAGCGACTTACGAGCAGTACTTC	CASSLGGLATYEQYF
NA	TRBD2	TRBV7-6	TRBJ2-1	TGTGCCAGCAGCCCGGTGGGGCGGGGGGCCTACAATGAGCAGTTCTTC	CASSPVGRGAYNEQFF
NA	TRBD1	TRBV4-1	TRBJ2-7	TGCGCCAGCAGCCAAGATCCAAGGACAGGGCGCCACGAGCAGTACTTC	CASSQDPRTGRHEQYF
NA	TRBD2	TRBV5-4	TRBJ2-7	TGTGCCAGCAGCTTGGATGGACCTGCGGGAGGCCCATTTAGGGAGCAGTACTTC	CASSLDGPAGGPFREQYF
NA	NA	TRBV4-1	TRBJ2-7	TGCGCCAGCAGCCAAGATCGGGTAACCTACGAGCAGTACTTC	CASSQDRVTYEQYF
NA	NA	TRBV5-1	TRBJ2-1	TGCGCCAGCAGCTCAATAAGGGGGGTCTCCAATGAGCAGTTCTTC	CASSSIRGVSNEQFF
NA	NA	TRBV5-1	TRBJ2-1	TGCGCCAGCATCGATGGGAGCGGAAGCTCCTACAATGAGCAGTTCTTC	CASIDGSGSSYNEQFF
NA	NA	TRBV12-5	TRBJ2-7	TGTGCTAGTGGTTTGGTAAGGAAGGAGTGGACGGAGGCCTACGAGCAGTACTTC	CASGLVRKEWTEAYEQYF
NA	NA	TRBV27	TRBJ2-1	TGTGCCAGCAGTTCCCCCGGCAGGCACTCCTACAATGAGCAGTTCTTC	CASSSPGRHSYNEQFF
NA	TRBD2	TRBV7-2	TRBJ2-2	TGTGCCAGCAGCTTAGTTGCGGGAGGTCGTACCGGGGAGCTGTTTTTT	CASSLVAGGRTGELFF
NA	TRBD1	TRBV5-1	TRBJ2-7	TGCGCCAGCAGCCCACTGGAGGGACAGGGCTCCTACGAGCAGTACTTC	CASSPLEGQGSYEQYF
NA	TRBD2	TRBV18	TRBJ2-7	TGTGCCAGCTCAATCGCCGGGACTAGCGGGGGGGGCTACGAGCAGTACTTC	CASSIAGTSGGGYEQYF
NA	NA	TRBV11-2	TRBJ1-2	TGTGCCAGCAGCTCTTCATGGGGCTACACCTTC	CASSSSWGYTF
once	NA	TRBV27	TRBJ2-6	TGTGCCAGCAGTTCCTGGGACATCGGCAGGGCCAACGTCCTGACTTTC	CASSSWDIGRANVLTF
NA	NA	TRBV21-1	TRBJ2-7	TGTGCCAGCAGCAAAGATAAGGGACAGGGGACGCCCCACGAGCAGTACTTC	CASSKDKGQGTPHEQYF
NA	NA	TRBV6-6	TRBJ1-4	TGTGCCAGCAGAGTTAGTGGGAGGAGCGAAAAACTGTTTTTT	CASRVSGRSEKLFF
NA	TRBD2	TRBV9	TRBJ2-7	TGTGCCAGCAGCCCCAACCCTCGCGGGAGTTATAACGAGCAGTACTTC	CASSPNPRGSYNEQYF
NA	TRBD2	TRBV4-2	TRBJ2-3	TGTGCCAGCAGCGCGACTAGCAGGGCAGATACGCAGTATTTT	CASSATSRADTQYF
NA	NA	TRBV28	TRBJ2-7	TGTGCCAGCGAAGGCCCCAACTACGAGCAGTACTTC	CASEGPNYEQYF
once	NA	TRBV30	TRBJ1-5	TGTGCCTGGAGTGGGGGGGTCAATCAGCCCCAGCATTTT	CAWSGGVNQPQHF
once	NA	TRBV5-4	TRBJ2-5	TGTGCCAGCAGCTCCAAGGGGCCCCGGGAGACCCAGTACTTC	CASSSKGPRETQYF
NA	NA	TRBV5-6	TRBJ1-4	TGTGCCAGCAGCTTGGTTCCAGCCGATTGGAGACAGAATGAAAAACTGTTTTTT	CASSLVPADWRQNEKLFF
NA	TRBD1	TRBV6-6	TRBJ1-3	TGTGCCAGCAGGACAGGGGGCAGTGGAAACACCATATATTTT	CASRTGGSGNTIYF
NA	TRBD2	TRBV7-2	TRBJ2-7	TGTGCCAGCAGCTTATCCGGGAGGGCGTCATCCGAGCAGTACTTC	CASSLSGRASSEQYF
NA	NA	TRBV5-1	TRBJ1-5	TGCGCCAGCAGCTTGTCCAACCCTTCTCAGCCCCAGCATTTT	CASSLSNPSQPQHF
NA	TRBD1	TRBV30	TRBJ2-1	TGTGCCTGGAGTACGGACAGGGTAGGCAATGAGCAGTTCTTC	CAWSTDRVGNEQFF
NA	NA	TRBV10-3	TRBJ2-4	TGTGCCATCAGTGAGCGGGACTCAAACATTCAATACTTC	CAISERDSNIQYF
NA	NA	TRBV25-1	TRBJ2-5	TGTGCCAGCAGTGTAAGTAGCGGAACTAAAGAGACCCAGTACTTC	CASSVSSGTKETQYF
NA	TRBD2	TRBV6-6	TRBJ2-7	TGTGCCAGCACATCCCCCCGAGGGCTAGCGGGCTACGAGCAGTACTTC	CASTSPRGLAGYEQYF
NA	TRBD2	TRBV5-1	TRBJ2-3	TGCGCCAGCAGCCCCCGGACTAGCGGGGGCCTCACAGATACGCAGTATTTT	CASSPRTSGGLTDTQYF
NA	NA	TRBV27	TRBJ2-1	TGTGCCAGCAGTCCCTCAGCAAGCAGGCAGTTCTTC	CASSPSASRQFF
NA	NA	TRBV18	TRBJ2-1	TGTGCCAGCTCACCACCGACCCGCTCCTACAATGAGCAGTTCTTC	CASSPPTRSYNEQFF
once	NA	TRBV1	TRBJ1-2	TGCACCAGCAGCCAAGATTGGAGAGGTAGTAACTATGGCTACACCTTC	CTSSQDWRGSNYGYTF
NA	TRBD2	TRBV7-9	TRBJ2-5	TGTGCCAGCAGCTCCTCCCGACTAGCGGTGTACCAAGAGACCCAGTACTTC	CASSSSRLAVYQETQYF
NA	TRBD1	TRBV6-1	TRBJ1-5	TGTGCCAGCAGTTTGGACAGGTTGGAGGGCGGGGCCCAGCATTTT	CASSLDRLEGGAQHF
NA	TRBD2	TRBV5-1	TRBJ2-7	TGCGCCAGCAGCTCCCTAGCGGGAGGCCCGCCGGAGCAGTACTTC	CASSSLAGGPPEQYF
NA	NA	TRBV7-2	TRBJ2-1	TGTGCCAGCAGCTTAGCGAGTACTGGGACACCGAGCTCCTACAATGAGCAGTTCTTC	CASSLASTGTPSSYNEQFF
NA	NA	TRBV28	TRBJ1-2	TGTGCCAGCAGTTTGAATTTTGGCGGTAACTATGGCTACACCTTC	CASSLNFGGNYGYTF
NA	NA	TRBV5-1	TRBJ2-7	TGCGCCAGCAGCCTCGGACACGGTATCGAGCAGTACTTC	CASSLGHGIEQYF